This T cell receptor beta chain is from a study of cytomegalovirus exposure and HLA in healthy donors. Vbeta (60) and Jbeta (13) primers were used in the PCR. TCRdb's table, derived via immunoSEQ multiplex PCR, lists solely in-frame clones and lacks some. This repertoire shows 55,000 to 85,000 clones, 55% to 65% found once; its top ten account for 3% to 3.5%. The CDR3 is 16 residues long. J lost 5 bases, V lost 5 bases, and 8 bases had no gene match. The V gene's germline CDR1 is SGHTA and CDR2 FQGNSA. The sample taken for sequencing was PBMCs. The sequence derives from a woman aged 45 to 65 in good health and CMV-seronegative. V is TRBV7-2 and J is TRBJ2-7; 14 bases line up with TRBD2. The CDR3 DNA is TGTGCCAGCAGCCCAATGGGACTAGCGGGAGCACACGAGCAGTACTTC. Its translation is CASSPMGLAGAHEQYF.